The source of this TCR beta chain is a study of shared clonotypes between healthy human individuals. For each subset, genomic DNA was distributed in equal portions over several immunoSEQ plates. The table came from immunoSEQ multiplex PCR; TCRdb's copy has only in-frame clones and leaves some out. The data contain 2,500,000 or so clones, about 92% of them singletons. Germline CDR1 and CDR2: GTSNPN and SVGIG (reference sequence). The CDR3 sequence is 14 residues long. V lost 2 bases to trimming and J lost 4 bases, with 12 bases between them. Material for sequencing was naive CD4+ T cells sorted from blood. Subset specified: CD45RA+ positively selected. The sequence derives from a man aged 18 to 30 in good health. This chain uses TRBV30 with TRBJ1-5; D gene unclear. The CDR3 DNA is TGTGCCTGGAGTTTGTGGCAGATTAATCAGCCCCAGCATTTT. Translation gives CAWSLWQINQPQHF.